Presented here are 25 T cell receptor beta chains from one specimen sequenced in a study of blood T cell repertoires in COVID-19. This table comes from immunoSEQ multiplex PCR, and its TCRdb copy is limited to in-frame clones, with some not included. The repertoire includes tens of thousands of clones, approximately 82% of them detected once, and roughly 25% sits in the top ten. Material for sequencing was peripheral blood. All receptors come from a man in his sixties with acute or convalescent COVID-19.

The chain carries TRBV5-1 and TRBJ2-1; D might be TRBD1 (5 bases). Between the trimmed V and J ends, which lost 0 bases and 7 bases, there was a span of 14 bases. Germline values: CDR1 SGHRS, CDR2 YFSETQ. The CDR3 totals 15 residues. The CDR3, as DNA: TGCGCCAGCAGCTTGGGACAGTCCGACGGAAATGAGCAGTTCTTC. It codes for CASSLGQSDGNEQFF.

The rearrangement uses TRBV6-2 or TRBV6-3 and TRBJ2-1, with 7 bases that match TRBD2. Trimming removed 2 bases from V and 0 bases from J; junction bases left unmatched: 7. Per the germline V gene, CDR1 is MNHEY and CDR2 is SVGEGT. This CDR3 has 17 residues. The CDR3 DNA sequence: TGTGCCAGCAGTTACCCCGGGGGGAAGAGCTCCTACAATGAGCAGTTCTTC. Translating it yields CASSYPGGKSSYNEQFF.

The J gene is TRBJ2-4, the V gene TRBV30, with TRBD1 identical over 7 bases. Germline loops: CDR1 GTSNPN, CDR2 SVGIG (reference sequence). This CDR3 region has 14 residues. V shed 1 base, J shed 7 bases, and the junction held 7 bases outside the gene matches. DNA for the CDR3: TGTGCCTGGAGTGGACGACAACAGGGGAACATTCAGTACTTC. Amino acids: CAWSGRQQGNIQYF.

The chain combines TRBV4-3 with TRBJ2-1, with TRBD1 matching 9 bases. Unmatched junction bases numbered 8, after V lost 0 bases and J lost 2 bases. Germline V gene data show CDR1 as LGHNA and CDR2 as YSLEER. The CDR3 is 18 amino acids. CDR3 region: CASSQERSRTGAYNEQFF. In DNA, the CDR3 is TGCGCCAGCAGCCAAGAGAGGAGCCGGACAGGGGCCTACAATGAGCAGTTCTTC.

The rearrangement uses TRBV19 and TRBJ2-1, with D tentatively TRBD1 (5 bases). This CDR3 has 15 residues. Per the germline V gene, CDR1 is LNHDA and CDR2 is SQIVND (reference sequence). Trimming took 10 bases from V and 0 from J, leaving 16 bases between them. CDR3 nucleotide sequence: TGTGCCACTGGGGCGGACGGAAGCTCCTACAATGAGCAGTTCTTC. Residues: CATGADGSSYNEQFF.

This clone appeared a single time. The chain combines TRBV19 with TRBJ1-1; D possibly corresponds to TRBD1 (5 bases). V dropped 6 bases and J dropped 1 base, with 15 bases sitting between them. The CDR3 spans 15 residues. Germline CDR1 reads LNHDA; CDR2 reads SQIVND (reference sequence). The DNA for the CDR3 is TGTGCCAGTAGCCCCCATGGGACTGCGAACACTGAAGCTTTCTTT. This gives the protein CASSPHGTANTEAFF.

The chain carries TRBV18 and TRBJ1-1; a weak D match, TRBD1 (5 bases). Trimming shortened V by 6 bases and J by 5 bases, and 13 bases separated the two germline ends. This CDR3 spans 13 amino acids. From germline, CDR1 is KGHSH and CDR2 LQKENI. This CDR3 reads CASSQDRDTEAFF. In nucleotides, the CDR3 is TGTGCCAGCTCCCAAGACAGAGATACTGAAGCTTTCTTT. The full variable domain, in which reference TRBV18 and TRBJ1-1 provide the parts outside the CDR3, is NAGVMQNPRHLVRRRGQEARLRCSPMKGHSHVYWYRQLPEEGLKFMVYLQKENIIDESGMPKERFSAEFPKEGPSILRIQQVVRGDSAAYFCASSQDRDTEAFFGQGTRLTVV.

The chain recombines TRBV4-1 with TRBJ1-5; 8 bases fit TRBD1. CDR1 MGHRA and CDR2 YSYEKL come from the germline V gene. The CDR3 sequence is 15 residues long. V dropped 2 bases and J dropped 5; count of bases not matched to a gene: 5. CDR3 region: CASSQWTGRDQPQHF. The CDR3 region has the DNA TGCGCCAGCAGCCAATGGACAGGGCGAGATCAGCCCCAGCATTTT.

The chain carries TRBV20-1 and TRBJ1-5; D gene unclear. V gave up 3 bases and J gave up 3 bases, with 12 bases separating them. The CDR3 has 14 residues. Germline CDR1 DFQATT, CDR2 SNEGSKA (reference sequence). The CDR3 DNA reads TGCAGTGCTAGTCTATCTTTAGCCAATCAGCCCCAGCATTTT. It is translated as CSASLSLANQPQHF.

The gene calls are TRBV6-6 and TRBJ2-2, with a possible D match to TRBD2 (5 bases). CDR3 length equals 15 residues. Germline V gene sequence: CDR1 MNHNY, CDR2 SVGAGI (reference sequence). V lost 7 bases, J lost 4 bases, and 16 bases lay in between. Here the CDR3 DNA reads TGTGCCAGCACCCCTTCCAGCGGCATCACCGGGGAGCTGTTTTTT. It specifies CASTPSSGITGELFF.

The chain carries TRBV20-1 and TRBJ1-1; D gene unclear. Per germline, CDR1 DFQATT and CDR2 SNEGSKA (reference sequence). CDR3 length: 11 amino acids. Trimming removed 3 bases from V and 1 base from J, with 3 bases in between. CDR3 residues: CSASKNTEAFF. The CDR3, as DNA: TGCAGTGCTAGCAAGAACACTGAAGCTTTCTTT.

This chain uses TRBV7-6 with TRBJ2-7, with D unresolved. V was trimmed by 4 bases and J by 2 bases, leaving 15 bases between them. Germline values: CDR1 SGHVS, CDR2 FNYEAQ. This CDR3 has 15 amino acids. CDR3 protein: CASSYDADSTYEQYF. Here the CDR3 DNA reads TGTGCCAGCAGCTATGACGCGGATTCTACCTACGAGCAGTACTTC.

This clone was counted a few times. The chain employs TRBV3-1 (or the pseudogene TRBV3-2) and TRBJ2-7, with D hard to call. With 5 bases removed from V and 2 bases from J, the gap between germline ends came to 13 bases. This CDR3 is 14 amino acids long. Germline values: CDR1 LGHDT, CDR2 YNNKEL (reference sequence). The CDR3 protein is CASSNHGSTYEQYF. CDR3 coding DNA: TGTGCCAGCAGCAACCACGGTTCTACCTACGAGCAGTACTTC.

The V call is TRBV19, the J call TRBJ1-5, with 9 bases matching TRBD1. Germline values: CDR1 LNHDA, CDR2 SQIVND (reference sequence). With 4 bases clipped from V and 0 bases from J, the junction kept 7 bases outside the gene matches. This CDR3 has 17 residues. The CDR3 nucleotides read TGTGCCAGTAGTACCCGGACAGGGGCCTATAGCAATCAGCCCCAGCATTTT. Protein product: CASSTRTGAYSNQPQHF. The full variable domain, with the rest looked up from reference TRBV19 and TRBJ1-5, is DGGITQSPKYLFRKEGQNVTLSCEQNLNHDAMYWYRQDPGQGLRLIYYSQIVNDFQKGDIAEGYSVSREKKESFPLTVTSAQKNPTAFYLCASSTRTGAYSNQPQHFGDGTRLSIL.

The chain's CDR3 is CASGTAGSTDTQYF. CDR3 sequence (DNA): TGCGCCAGCGGTACGGCGGGGAGCACAGATACGCAGTATTTT. The genes are TRBV5-1 and TRBJ2-3; tentatively, D is TRBD2 (6 bases). Trimming pared 7 bases from V and 0 bases from J, leaving 12 bases between. Per the germline V gene, CDR1 is SGHRS and CDR2 is YFSETQ. The CDR3 is made up of 14 amino acids.

The CDR3 DNA follows: TGTGCCAGGAGCAGGGCGGGTATCGCTGAAGCTTTCTTT. Protein: CARSRAGIAEAFF. The chain is built from TRBV21-1 and TRBJ1-1. TRBV21-1 has pseudogene status. The CDR3 extends over 13 amino acids.

The chain links TRBV7-8 to TRBJ2-5; 10 nucleotides align to TRBD1. CDR3 size: 15 residues. The germline gives CDR1 SGHVS, CDR2 FQNEAQ. V was pared by 6 bases and J by 5 bases, with 9 bases of the junction left unmatched. As DNA, the CDR3 is TGTGCCAGCAGAGCCGGGACAGGGGTTTTGGAGACCCAGTACTTC. It encodes CASRAGTGVLETQYF.

The chain links TRBV6-4 to TRBJ2-2; D remains ambiguous. The CDR3 has 13 residues. Trimming removed 6 bases from V and 6 bases from J, with 11 bases in between. CDR1 is MRHNA, CDR2 SNTAGT, per germline. The chain's CDR3 is CASSLGGPGELFF. In DNA form, the CDR3 reads TGTGCCAGCAGCCTCGGTGGGCCCGGGGAGCTGTTTTTT.

The chain couples TRBV30 to TRBJ1-2, with 10 nucleotides matching TRBD1. Germline V gene data show CDR1 as GTSNPN and CDR2 as SVGIG (reference sequence). With V trimmed by 3 bases and J by 6 bases, 4 bases remained unmatched. This CDR3 is built from 13 residues. CDR3 residues: CAWRTGTGDGYTF. DNA for the CDR3: TGTGCCTGGAGAACCGGGACAGGGGATGGCTACACCTTC.

This rearrangement joins TRBV1 to TRBJ1-5. TRBV1 is an annotated pseudogene. The CDR3 sequence is 15 residues long. In nucleotides, the CDR3 is TGCACCAGCAGCCTATGCCCCGGTAGCAATCAGCCCCAGCATTTT. It encodes CTSSLCPGSNQPQHF.

The CDR3 nucleotides are TGTGCCAGCAGTCTAGGGGAAGGCACCGGGGAGCTGTTTTTT. Amino acids: CASSLGEGTGELFF. This chain connects TRBV28 to TRBJ2-2; tentative D call: TRBD1 (5 bases). The length of the CDR3 is 14 residues. In germline, CDR1 is MDHEN, CDR2 SYDVKM. V lost 5 bases, J lost 4 bases, and 11 bases lay in between.

The J gene is TRBJ2-5, the V gene TRBV24-1; D possibly corresponds to TRBD2 (5 bases). This CDR3 is 13 amino acids long. Germline lookup yields CDR1 KGHDR and CDR2 SFDVKD. V was clipped by 7 bases and J by 3 bases, with 11 bases between them. CDR3 region: CATSPGREETQYF. In nucleotides, the CDR3 is TGTGCCACCAGCCCTGGGAGAGAAGAGACCCAGTACTTC.

This clone came up once. The gene calls are TRBV10-3 and TRBJ2-1, with D tentatively TRBD1 (6 bases). CDR3 length: 14 residues. Germline V gene lookup returns CDR1 ENHRY and CDR2 SYGVKD. The V end was cut by 4 bases, the J end by 9 bases, with 16 bases between. The CDR3 here is CAISAGQPISEQFF. CDR3 DNA sequence: TGTGCCATCAGTGCCGGACAGCCTATCAGTGAGCAGTTCTTC.

The chain joins TRBV28 to TRBJ2-7, with TRBD1 matching over 9 bases. Looked up from germline, CDR1 is MDHEN and CDR2 is SYDVKM. V lost 7 bases, J lost 4 bases, and 14 bases stayed unmatched. CDR3 length: 16 residues. CDR3 region: CASTAIPGQGPYEQYF. Written as DNA, the CDR3 is TGTGCCAGCACTGCTATCCCGGGACAGGGACCTTACGAGCAGTACTTC. The full variable domain, completed using reference TRBV28 and TRBJ2-7, is DVKVTQSSRYLVKRTGEKVFLECVQDMDHENMFWYRQDPGLGLRLIYFSYDVKMKEKGDIPEGYSVSREKKERFSLILESASTNQTSMYLCASTAIPGQGPYEQYFGPGTRLTVT.

The CDR3 here is CSVTPGTGGAYGYTF. The CDR3 nucleotides read TGCAGCGTCACGCCCGGGACAGGGGGCGCCTATGGCTACACCTTC. The rearrangement links TRBV29-1 to TRBJ1-2, with 12 bases lining up with TRBD1. The V gene end was trimmed by 6 bases and the J gene end by 4 bases; junction bases not matched to a gene: 9. The CDR3 extends over 15 amino acids. Germline V gives CDR1 SQVTM, CDR2 ANQGSEA. The full variable domain, in which reference TRBV29-1 and TRBJ1-2 provide the parts outside the CDR3, is SAVISQKPSRDICQRGTSLTIQCQVDSQVTMMFWYRQQPGQSLTLIATANQGSEATYESGFVIDKFPISRPNLTFSTLTVSNMSPEDSSIYLCSVTPGTGGAYGYTFGSGTRLTVV.